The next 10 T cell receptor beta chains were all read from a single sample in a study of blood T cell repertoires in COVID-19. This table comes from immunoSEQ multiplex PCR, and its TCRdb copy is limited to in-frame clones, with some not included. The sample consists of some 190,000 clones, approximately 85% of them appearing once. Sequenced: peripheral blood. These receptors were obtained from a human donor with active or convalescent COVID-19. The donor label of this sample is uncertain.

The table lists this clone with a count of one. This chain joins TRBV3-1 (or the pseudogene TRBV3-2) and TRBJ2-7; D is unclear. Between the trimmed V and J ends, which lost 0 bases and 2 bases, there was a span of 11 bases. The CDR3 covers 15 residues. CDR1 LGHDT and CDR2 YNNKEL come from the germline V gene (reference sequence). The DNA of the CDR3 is TGTGCCAGCAGCCAAGATTTGACTCCCGCCTACGAGCAGTACTTC. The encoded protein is CASSQDLTPAYEQYF.

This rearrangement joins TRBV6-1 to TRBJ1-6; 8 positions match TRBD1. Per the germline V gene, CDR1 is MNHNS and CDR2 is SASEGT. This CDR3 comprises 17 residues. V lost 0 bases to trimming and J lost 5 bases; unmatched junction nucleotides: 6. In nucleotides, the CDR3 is TGTGCCAGCAGTGAAGCGACTCGACAGGGGAATAATTCACCCCTCCACTTT. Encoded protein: CASSEATRQGNNSPLHF.

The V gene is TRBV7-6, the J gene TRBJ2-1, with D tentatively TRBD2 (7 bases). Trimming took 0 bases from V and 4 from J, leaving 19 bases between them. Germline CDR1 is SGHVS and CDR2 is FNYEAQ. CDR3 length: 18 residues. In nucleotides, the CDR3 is TGTGCCAGCAGCTTAGCGATGCCGTTGGGGGGGCCTTACAATGAGCAGTTCTTC. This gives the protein CASSLAMPLGGPYNEQFF.

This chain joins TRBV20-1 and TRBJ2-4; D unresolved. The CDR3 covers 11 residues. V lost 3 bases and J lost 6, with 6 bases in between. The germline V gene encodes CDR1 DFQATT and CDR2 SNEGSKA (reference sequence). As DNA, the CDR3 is TGCAGTGCTAGTGCCTCAAACATTCAGTACTTC. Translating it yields CSASASNIQYF.

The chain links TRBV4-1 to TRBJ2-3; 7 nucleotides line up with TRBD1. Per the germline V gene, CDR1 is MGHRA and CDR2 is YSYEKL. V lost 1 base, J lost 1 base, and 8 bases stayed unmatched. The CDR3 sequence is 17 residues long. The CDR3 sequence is CASSQAGSDRGTDTQYF. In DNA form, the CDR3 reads TGCGCCAGCAGCCAAGCCGGGTCCGACAGGGGCACAGATACGCAGTATTTT.

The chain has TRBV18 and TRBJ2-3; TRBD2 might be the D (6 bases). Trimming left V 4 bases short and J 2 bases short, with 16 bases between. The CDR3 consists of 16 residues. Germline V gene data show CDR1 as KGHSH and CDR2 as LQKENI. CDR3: CASSLARASVTDTQYF. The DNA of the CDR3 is TGTGCCAGCTCACTCGCTCGAGCTAGCGTCACAGATACGCAGTATTTT.

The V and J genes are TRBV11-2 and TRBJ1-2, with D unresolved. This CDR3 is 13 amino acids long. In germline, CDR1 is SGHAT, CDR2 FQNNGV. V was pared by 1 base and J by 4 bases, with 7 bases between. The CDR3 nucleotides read TGTGCCAGCAGCTTAGTCCCAGGCTATGGCTACACCTTC. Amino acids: CASSLVPGYGYTF.

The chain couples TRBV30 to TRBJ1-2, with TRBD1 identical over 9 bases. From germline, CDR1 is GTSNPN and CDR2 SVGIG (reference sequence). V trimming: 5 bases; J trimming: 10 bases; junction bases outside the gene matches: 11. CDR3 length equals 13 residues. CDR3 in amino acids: CAWASQGAGIYTF. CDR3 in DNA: TGTGCCTGGGCCTCACAGGGGGCAGGCATCTACACCTTC.

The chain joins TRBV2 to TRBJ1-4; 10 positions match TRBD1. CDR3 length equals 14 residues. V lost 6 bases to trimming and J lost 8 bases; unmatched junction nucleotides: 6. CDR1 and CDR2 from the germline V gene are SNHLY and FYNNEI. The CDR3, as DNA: TGTGCCAGCAGCGGGGACAGGGGAGAGGAAAAACTGTTTTTT. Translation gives CASSGDRGEEKLFF.

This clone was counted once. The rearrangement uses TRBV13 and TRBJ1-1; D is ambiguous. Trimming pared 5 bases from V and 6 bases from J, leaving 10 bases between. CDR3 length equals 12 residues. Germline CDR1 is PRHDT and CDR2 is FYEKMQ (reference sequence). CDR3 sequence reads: CASSQTGSEAFF. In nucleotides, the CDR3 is TGTGCCAGCAGCCAGACGGGGTCTGAAGCTTTCTTT.